The rows below give T cell receptor beta chains drawn from one sample of a study of control samples from healthy donors and cancer patients. The table came from immunoSEQ multiplex PCR; TCRdb's copy has only in-frame clones and leaves some out. The sample consists of about 110,000 clones, roughly four fifths of them appearing once. Sequenced input: blood. The receptors shown here come from a man younger than 30 in good health. CDR3s include the opening cysteine and the closing phenylalanine or tryptophan. Only part of the rows carry a size: once, few, many, or a class if the clone is expanded.

J | V | size | CDR3
TRBJ2-5 | TRBV19 | . | CASSPGGAETQYF
TRBJ2-3 | TRBV6-4 | . | CASSSGAGDTQYF
TRBJ1-5 | TRBV28 | . | CASGGTANQPQHF
TRBJ2-1 | TRBV7-9 | . | CASSPGGASHEQFF
TRBJ2-3 | TRBV4-2 | . | CASSLHMGQSYTDTQYF
TRBJ1-5 | TRBV6-5 | . | CASSQGLGGNQPQHF
TRBJ1-5 | TRBV5-8 | . | CASSLVPPGRNSNQPQHF
TRBJ1-1 | TRBV18 | . | CASTSTRNTEAFF
TRBJ1-1 | TRBV5-5 | . | CASSLGGSSAGAFF
TRBJ1-1 | TRBV29-1 | . | CSVSDRNTEAFF
TRBJ1-6 | TRBV9 | . | CASSALDSNSPLHF
TRBJ1-1 | TRBV18 | few | CASSPQGTEAFF
TRBJ1-1 | TRBV11-1 | . | CASSLTGRLNDEAFF
TRBJ2-3 | TRBV5-1 | once | CASSLEWRGSTDTQYF
TRBJ2-7 | TRBV9 | . | CASSSGTGPYEQYF
TRBJ2-2 | TRBV7-2 | . | CASSLEGTVNTGELFF